This TCR beta chain was documented in a study of beta chain features in type 1 diabetes. Study context: The study examined 90 million to 130 million sorted cells across all samples.

Notes on the study in general: TCRB CDR3 length was moderately but significantly reduced in all four CD4+ subsets of Type 1 diabetes patients. Researchers reported that naive, central memory and Treg TCRB repertoires appeared more similar in patients than in healthy donors.

This clone was counted only a few times. The antigen is not known. The investigators reverse transcribed all of the isolated RNA, so they sequenced expressed TCRB transcripts. TCRdb keeps only in-frame clones here, not all; method: immunoSEQ multiplex PCR. In the table there are approximately 15,000 clones, around 69% of which are singletons. Specimen: stem cell memory CD4+ T cells from blood. This TCR derives from a woman aged 18-30 years with type 1 diabetes.

CDR3 region: CSVGRAGATDTQYF. CDR3 coding DNA: TGCAGCGTTGGGCGGGCAGGAGCCACAGATACGCAGTATTTT. V is TRBV29-1 and J is TRBJ2-3; a possible D gene is TRBD2 (5 bases). The V end was cut by 4 bases, the J end by 2 bases, with 13 bases between. There are 14 residues in the CDR3. The V gene's germline CDR1 is SQVTM and CDR2 ANQGSEA.